This entry is about one T cell receptor beta chain. The antigen is unknown. If no ophthalmopathy progression occurred within 18 months, Graves' hyperthyroidism was stable. The hyperthyroidism was newly diagnosed and had lasted under 2 months; the patients were aged 18 to 65. The data were taken from a study of T cells in Graves' hyperthyroidism and ophthalmopathy. General observations from the study: Blood also contained most expanded thyroid clonotypes above 0.001. Model predictions of ophthalmopathy came a median 6.5 months before onset.

This CDR3 is 16 amino acids long. The V gene lost 7 bases and the J gene lost 7 bases, with 22 bases spanning the gap. Germline values: CDR1 MNHEY, CDR2 SMNVEV (reference sequence). Amplified TCR beta CDR3 regions derived from RNA transcripts. The HTBI primer set was used in a first-round RT-PCR of the TCR CDR3. TCRdb itself ran the multiplex PCR reads through MiXCR, one entry per CDR3 protein. Among hundreds of thousands of distinct CDR3 sequences listed, roughly 14% were seen once. The V gene is TRBV27, the J gene TRBJ2-2; D may be TRBD2 (5 bases). This TCR derives from a woman in her thirties with Graves' hyperthyroidism. Material: blood. CDR3 sequence reads: CASNPRRVGKYGELFF. The CDR3 bases are TGTGCCAGCAACCCCAGGCGGGTAGGGAAATACGGGGAGCTGTTTTTT.